The clone carrying this T cell receptor beta chain was recorded a few times. CDR3 length equals 13 residues. The V end lost 7 bases, the J end lost 6 bases, and 13 bases lay between the germline ends. Looked up from germline, CDR1 is SNHLY and CDR2 is FYNNEI. Method: immunoSEQ multiplex PCR; TCRdb's copy keeps in-frame clones and lacks some. The sample shows roughly 140,000 clones, just under 90% of them seen only once. These data belong to a study of blood T cell repertoires in COVID-19. Study summary: Collection of acute and convalescent COVID-19 samples took place in the United States, Italy and Spain. T cells, B-cell-depleted T cells, or PBMCs supplied cDNA or gDNA.

The TCR sequence derives from a woman of 80 years or more with acute or convalescent COVID-19. The chain has TRBV2 and TRBJ1-5, with D unclear. The specimen was peripheral blood. The CDR3 loop reads CASTSGTGQPQHF. CDR3 coding DNA: TGTGCCAGCACTTCGGGAACGGGTCAGCCCCAGCATTTT. Together with reference TRBV2 and TRBJ1-5, the CDR3 gives the full variable domain: EPEVTQTPSHQVTQMGQEVILRCVPISNHLYFYWYRQILGQKVEFLVSFYNNEISEKSEIFDDQFSVERPDGSNFTLKIRSTKLEDSAMYFCASTSGTGQPQHFGDGTRLSIL.